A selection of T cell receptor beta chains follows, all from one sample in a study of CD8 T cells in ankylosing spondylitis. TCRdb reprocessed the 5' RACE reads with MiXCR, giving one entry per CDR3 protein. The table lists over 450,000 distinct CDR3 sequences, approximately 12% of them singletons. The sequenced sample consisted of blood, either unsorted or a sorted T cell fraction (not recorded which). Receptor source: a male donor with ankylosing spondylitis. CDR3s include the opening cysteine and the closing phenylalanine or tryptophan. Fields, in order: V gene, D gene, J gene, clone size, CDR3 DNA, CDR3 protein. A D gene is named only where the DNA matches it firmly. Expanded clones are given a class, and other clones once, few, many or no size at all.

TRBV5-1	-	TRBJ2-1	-	TGCGCCAGCAGCCCCGAGCAGGCGAGTAAGCAGTTCTTC	CASSPEQASKQFF
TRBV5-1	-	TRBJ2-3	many	TGCACCAGCCGGGAGACACAGGCCGGAGATACGCAGTATTTT	CTSRETQAGDTQYF
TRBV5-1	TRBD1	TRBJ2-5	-	TGCGCCAGCAGCCGGACAGGGGCAGGATCGTTCCAAGAGACCCAGTACTTC	CASSRTGAGSFQETQYF
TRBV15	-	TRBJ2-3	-	TGTGCCACCAGCAGAGAGGATTACGGCACAGATACGCAGTATTTT	CATSREDYGTDTQYF
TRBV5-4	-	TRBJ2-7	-	TGTGCCAGCAGCCCGGCCCTAGCGAGCTCCTACGAGCAGTACTTC	CASSPALASSYEQYF
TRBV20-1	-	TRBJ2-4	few	TGCAGTGCTAGAGGTCAGCAAAACATTCAGTACTTC	CSARGQQNIQYF
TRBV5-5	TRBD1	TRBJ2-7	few	TGTGCCAGCAGCGGGACAGGAAGCCTATACGAGCAGTACTTC	CASSGTGSLYEQYF
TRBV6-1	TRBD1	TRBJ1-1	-	TGTGCCAGCAGGAACGGGGGACAGACTACGAACACTGAAGCTTTCTTT	CASRNGGQTTNTEAFF
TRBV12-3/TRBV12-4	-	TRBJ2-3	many	TGTGCCAGCAAACGGGAGCTGACGGCAGATACGCAGTATTTT	CASKRELTADTQYF
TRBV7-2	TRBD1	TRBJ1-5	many	TGTGCCAGCAGCTTTGACAGGGTTGGGCCCCAGCATTTT	CASSFDRVGPQHF
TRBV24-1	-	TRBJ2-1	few	TGTGCCACCAGTGATTTGCGGAGCTGGGGGGAGCAGTTCTTC	CATSDLRSWGEQFF
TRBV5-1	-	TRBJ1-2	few	TGCGCCAGCAGCTTGGGGCAGGTTAACGCCAACTATGGCTACACCTTC	CASSLGQVNANYGYTF
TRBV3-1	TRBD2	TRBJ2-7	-	TGTGCCAGCAGCCAAGGGGCGCTAGCGGAAATTGGGGAGCAGTACTTC	CASSQGALAEIGEQYF
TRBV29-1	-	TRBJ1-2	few	TGCAGCGTTGAAGATGAAGGTCACTATGGCTACACCTTC	CSVEDEGHYGYTF
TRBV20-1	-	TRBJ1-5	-	TGCAGTGCCCCAGGGCCAGGCAATCAGCCCCAGCATTTT	CSAPGPGNQPQHF
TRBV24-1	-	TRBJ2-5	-	TGTGCCACCAGTGATTCGGAGGGGATGGAGACCCAGTACTTC	CATSDSEGMETQYF
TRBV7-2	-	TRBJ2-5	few	TGTGCCAGCACGATAGACAGGCAGGGGACCCAGTACTTC	CASTIDRQGTQYF
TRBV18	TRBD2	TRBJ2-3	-	TGTGCCAGCTCGCCCGGAGCGGGAGGGTCCAGAACAAGCCCAGATACGCAGTATTTT	CASSPGAGGSRTSPDTQYF
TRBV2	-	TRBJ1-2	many	TGTGCCAGCAGTGTGGCGCCTAACTATGGCTACACCTTC	CASSVAPNYGYTF
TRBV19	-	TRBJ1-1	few	TGTGCCAGGGACAAGGGCCCGAACACTGAAGCTTTCTTT	CARDKGPNTEAFF
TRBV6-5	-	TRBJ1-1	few	TGTGCCAGCAGTTACTTAGGGGCGGCCTCTACTGAAGCTTTCTTT	CASSYLGAASTEAFF
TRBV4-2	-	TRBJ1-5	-	TGTGCCAGCAGCCAAGAAGAGGAGGGCCCATTATCCCAGCATTTT	CASSQEEEGPLSQHF